A single T cell receptor beta chain is shown here with its context. Its antigen is still unknown. The sample comes from a study of cytomegalovirus exposure and HLA in healthy donors. General observations from the study: Presence/absence comparisons presumed near-even sequencing depth among donors. CMV serostatus alone was available as immune exposure information.

PCR employed 60 Vbeta and 13 Jbeta primers. Using immunoSEQ multiplex PCR, the repertoire was profiled, and TCRdb retains in-frame clones only, with some absent. The sample consists of 130,000 or so clones, 70% to 90% of them appearing once. This CDR3 is built from 16 residues. Germline V gives CDR1 LGHNA, CDR2 YNFKEQ. After removal of 4 bases from V and 5 bases from J, the junction contained 11 bases not matched to a gene. The V and J genes are TRBV4-2 and TRBJ2-1; 7 positions match TRBD2. The sequenced material came from PBMCs. This receptor was obtained from a man in his forties or fifties in good health and CMV-seronegative. The CDR3 loop is CASSPGGRETHNEQFF. The DNA of the CDR3 is TGTGCCAGCAGCCCCGGGGGGAGGGAGACTCACAATGAGCAGTTCTTC.